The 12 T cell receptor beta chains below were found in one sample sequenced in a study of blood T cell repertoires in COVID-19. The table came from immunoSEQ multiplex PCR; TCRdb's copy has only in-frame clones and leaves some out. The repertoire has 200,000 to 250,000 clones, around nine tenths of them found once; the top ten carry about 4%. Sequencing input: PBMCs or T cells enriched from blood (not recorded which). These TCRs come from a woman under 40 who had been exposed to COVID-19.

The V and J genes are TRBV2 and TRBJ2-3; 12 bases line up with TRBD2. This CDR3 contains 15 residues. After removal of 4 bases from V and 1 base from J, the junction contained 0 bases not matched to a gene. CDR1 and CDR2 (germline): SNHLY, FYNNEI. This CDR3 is CASSGLAGGTDTQYF. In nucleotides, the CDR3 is TGTGCCAGCAGTGGACTAGCGGGGGGCACAGATACGCAGTATTTT. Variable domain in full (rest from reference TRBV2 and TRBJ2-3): EPEVTQTPSHQVTQMGQEVILRCVPISNHLYFYWYRQILGQKVEFLVSFYNNEISEKSEIFDDQFSVERPDGSNFTLKIRSTKLEDSAMYFCASSGLAGGTDTQYFGPGTRLTVL.

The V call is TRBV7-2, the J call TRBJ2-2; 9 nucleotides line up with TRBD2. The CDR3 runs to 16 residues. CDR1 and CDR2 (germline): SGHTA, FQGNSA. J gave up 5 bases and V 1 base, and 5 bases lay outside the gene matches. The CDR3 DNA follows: TGTGCCAGCAGCTTAGACCGCGGGGGGGCAACCGGGGAGCTGTTTTTT. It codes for CASSLDRGGATGELFF.

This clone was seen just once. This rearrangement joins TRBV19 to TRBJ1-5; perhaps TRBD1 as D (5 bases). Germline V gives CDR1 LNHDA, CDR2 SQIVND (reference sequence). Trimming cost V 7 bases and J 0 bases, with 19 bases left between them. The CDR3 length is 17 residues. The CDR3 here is CASTQSWGRLSNQPQHF. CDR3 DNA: TGTGCCAGTACCCAATCCTGGGGGAGGCTTAGCAATCAGCCCCAGCATTTT.

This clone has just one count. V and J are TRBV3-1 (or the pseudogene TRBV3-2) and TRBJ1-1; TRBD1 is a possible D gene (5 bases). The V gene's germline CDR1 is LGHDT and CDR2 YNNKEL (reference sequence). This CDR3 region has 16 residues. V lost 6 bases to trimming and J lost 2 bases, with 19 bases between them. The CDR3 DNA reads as TGTGCCAGCAGTAAACAAACGGGGGGAGCCAACACTGAAGCTTTCTTT. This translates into CASSKQTGGANTEAFF.

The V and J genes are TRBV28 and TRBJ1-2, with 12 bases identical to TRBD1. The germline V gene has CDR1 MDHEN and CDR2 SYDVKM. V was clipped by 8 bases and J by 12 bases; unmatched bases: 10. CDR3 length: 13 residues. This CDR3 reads CASGYGTGGSHTF. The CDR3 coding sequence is TGTGCCAGCGGGTACGGGACAGGGGGCTCCCACACCTTC.

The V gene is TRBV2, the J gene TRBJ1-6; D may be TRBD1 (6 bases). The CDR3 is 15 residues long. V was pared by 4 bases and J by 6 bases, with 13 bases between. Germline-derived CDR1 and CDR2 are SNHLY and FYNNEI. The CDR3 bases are TGTGCCAGCAGTGGCCACGGGACACTTAATTCACCCCTCCACTTT. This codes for CASSGHGTLNSPLHF.

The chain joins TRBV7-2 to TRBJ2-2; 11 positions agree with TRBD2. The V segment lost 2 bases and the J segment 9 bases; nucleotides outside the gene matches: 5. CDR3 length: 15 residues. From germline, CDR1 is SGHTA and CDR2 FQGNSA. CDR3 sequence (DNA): TGTGCCAGCAGCTTATTAGCGGGGGGGCAGAGGGAGCTGTTTTTT. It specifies CASSLLAGGQRELFF.

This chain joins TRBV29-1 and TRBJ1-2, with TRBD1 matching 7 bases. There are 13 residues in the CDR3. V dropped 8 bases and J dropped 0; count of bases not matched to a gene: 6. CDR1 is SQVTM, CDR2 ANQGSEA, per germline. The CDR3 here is CSTRDSPNYGYTF. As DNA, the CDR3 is TGCAGCACAAGGGACAGTCCTAACTATGGCTACACCTTC.

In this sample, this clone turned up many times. CDR3 DNA: TGCGCCAGCAGTGAGTCGGCTAGCGGGGGACACAATGAGCAGTTCTTC. Translation: CASSESASGGHNEQFF. V is TRBV10-1 and J is TRBJ2-1, with 10 bases aligning to TRBD2. Germline V gives CDR1 WNHNN, CDR2 SYGVQD (reference sequence). The ends lost 0 bases at V and 5 bases at J; junction bases unmatched: 4. The CDR3 is 16 residues long.

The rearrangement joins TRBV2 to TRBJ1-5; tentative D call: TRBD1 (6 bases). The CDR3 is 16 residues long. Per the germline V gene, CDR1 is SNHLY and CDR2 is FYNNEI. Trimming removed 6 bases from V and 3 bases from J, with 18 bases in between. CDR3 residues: CASSENGGDNNQPQHF. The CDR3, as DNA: TGTGCCAGCAGCGAAAACGGGGGGGACAACAATCAGCCCCAGCATTTT.

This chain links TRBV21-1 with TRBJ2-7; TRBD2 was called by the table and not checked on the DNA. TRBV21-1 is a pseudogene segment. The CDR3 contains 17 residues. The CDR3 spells CASSKTLAGGFSYEQYF. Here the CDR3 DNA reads TGTGCCAGCAGCAAAACTCTAGCGGGGGGGTTCTCCTACGAGCAGTACTTC.

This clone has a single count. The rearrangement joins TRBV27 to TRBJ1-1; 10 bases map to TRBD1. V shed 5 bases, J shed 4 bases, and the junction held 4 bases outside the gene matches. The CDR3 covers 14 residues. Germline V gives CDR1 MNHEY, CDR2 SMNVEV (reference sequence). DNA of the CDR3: TGTGCCAGCAGTGTTGGGGACAGGGGCACTGAAGCTTTCTTT. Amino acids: CASSVGDRGTEAFF.